The next 10 T cell receptor beta chains were all read from a single sample in a study of blood T cell repertoires in COVID-19. Sequenced by immunoSEQ multiplex PCR; TCRdb stores in-frame clones only, minus some. Of 68,000 or so clones in the sample, roughly 90% are singletons; the top ten hold 2.5% to 3.5%. Sequenced: peripheral blood. Receptor source: a man aged 70 or older with active or convalescent COVID-19.

The chain uses TRBV19 and TRBJ2-1, with 7 bases fitting TRBD2. The CDR3 is made up of 14 amino acids. The ends lost 3 bases at V and 7 bases at J; junction bases unmatched: 6. Germline assignment: CDR1 LNHDA and CDR2 SQIVND (reference sequence). The CDR3 is CASSIFASGNEQFF. The CDR3 region has the DNA TGTGCCAGTAGTATTTTTGCTAGCGGTAATGAGCAGTTCTTC.

Only one count was recorded for this clone. V gene TRBV6-4 combines with J gene TRBJ1-1, with D perhaps TRBD1 (6 bases). This CDR3 comprises 16 residues. Between the trimmed V and J ends, which lost 0 bases and 7 bases, there was a span of 18 bases. From germline, CDR1 is MRHNA and CDR2 SNTAGT. CDR3: CASSDSRVGAGSEAFF. CDR3 coding DNA: TGTGCCAGCAGTGACTCTAGGGTGGGGGCAGGGAGTGAAGCTTTCTTT.

V is TRBV7-9 and J is TRBJ1-4, with TRBD1 matching 8 bases. V lost 5 bases and J lost 3; bases outside the gene matches: 5. This CDR3 contains 15 residues. Germline V gene lookup returns CDR1 SEHNR and CDR2 FQNEAQ (reference sequence). CDR3 sequence (DNA): TGTGCCAGCAGCCCTCAGGGGGCGGCTAATGAAAAACTGTTTTTT. Translation: CASSPQGAANEKLFF.

The rearrangement joins TRBV7-6 to TRBJ1-1; 9 bases are shared with TRBD1. CDR1 is SGHVS, CDR2 FNYEAQ, per germline. The CDR3 extends over 18 amino acids. V shed 0 bases, J shed 7 bases, and the junction held 15 bases outside the gene matches. The CDR3 nucleotides read TGTGCCAGCAGCTTAGCGAGCGGAGAAGGACAGGGGATATATGAAGCTTTCTTT. Amino acid sequence: CASSLASGEGQGIYEAFF.

The chain combines TRBV24-1 with TRBJ2-1; weak D call: TRBD2 (6 bases). This CDR3 is built from 14 residues. Trimming took off 4 bases at V and 6 bases at J, with 12 bases between the two ends. Germline CDR1 reads KGHDR; CDR2 reads SFDVKD. The CDR3 region is CATSDPPTSNEQFF. DNA for the CDR3: TGTGCCACCAGTGACCCGCCGACTAGCAATGAGCAGTTCTTC.

This chain's CDR3 is CASSLGSGVRETQYF. The CDR3 nucleotides read TGTGCCAGCAGCTTAGGTTCAGGGGTGCGAGAGACCCAGTACTTC. The V gene is TRBV7-2, the J gene TRBJ2-5, with D maybe TRBD1 (6 bases). This CDR3 spans 15 amino acids. V dropped 1 base and J dropped 4 bases, with 13 bases sitting between them. Germline loops: CDR1 SGHTA, CDR2 FQGNSA.

The chain links TRBV28 to TRBJ2-2; TRBD1 is a possible D gene (6 bases). Trimming took off 6 bases at V and 6 bases at J, with 20 bases between the two ends. CDR3 length: 16 amino acids. Germline loops: CDR1 MDHEN, CDR2 SYDVKM. The DNA of the CDR3 is TGTGCCAGCAGAAAAATGGGACACCCCGGTTCCGGGGAGCTGTTTTTT. This translates into CASRKMGHPGSGELFF.

This chain uses TRBV5-5 with TRBJ1-1, with D possibly being TRBD1 (6 bases). Trimming cost V 1 base and J 6 bases, with 13 bases left between them. Germline CDR1 is SGHKS and CDR2 is YYEKEE (reference sequence). The CDR3 runs 14 residues. The CDR3 DNA follows: TGTGCCAGCAGCTTGTCCAGGGGTGTCGCTGAAGCTTTCTTT. Translation: CASSLSRGVAEAFF.

V and J are TRBV6-5 and TRBJ1-1, with D possibly being TRBD1 (5 bases). This CDR3 comprises 14 residues. The ends were cut back, 11 bases at V and 0 bases at J, with 16 bases in the middle. Germline lookup yields CDR1 MNHEY and CDR2 SVGAGI. The CDR3 region has the DNA TGTGCCCATAAGGGGTCGAGCATGAACACTGAAGCTTTCTTT. Its translation: CAHKGSSMNTEAFF.

The chain uses TRBV5-1 and TRBJ2-1; perhaps TRBD2 as D (6 bases). Trimming took 0 bases from V and 0 from J, leaving 7 bases between them. CDR1 and CDR2 (germline): SGHRS, YFSETQ. This CDR3 region has 15 residues. Here the CDR3 reads CASSLDGSSYNEQFF. CDR3 DNA: TGCGCCAGCAGCTTGGACGGGAGCTCCTACAATGAGCAGTTCTTC.